This is a list of T cell receptor beta chains from one sample in a study of regulatory and conventional T cells in RAG deficiency. Libraries were prepared by immunoSEQ multiplex PCR; TCRdb keeps only in-frame clonotypes and omits some of them. The data contain around 37,000 clones, 70% to 90% of them singletons. These sequences were also reported in another study, on regulatory T cells.

Sequencing was done on a sample of CD8+ T cells sorted from blood. The receptors derive from a human donor in good health. Each CDR3 is given with its conserved first and last residue. The D gene is left open where the match is weak. Only some rows state a clone size, as once, few, many or a class for expanded clones.

D	length	V	size	J	DNA	CDR3
NA	17	TRBV18	NA	TRBJ1-4	TGTGCCAGCTCGCCATCACAGGGTTCTAGGACTAATGAAAAACTGTTTTTT	CASSPSQGSRTNEKLFF
NA	13	TRBV2	NA	TRBJ2-3	TGTGCCAGCAAAGGGGCCAGCACAGATACGCAGTATTTT	CASKGASTDTQYF
NA	16	TRBV2	NA	TRBJ1-5	TGTGCCAGCAGTGAAGGGGGCAGACGTAGCAATCAGCCCCAGCATTTT	CASSEGGRRSNQPQHF
NA	14	TRBV6-6	NA	TRBJ1-1	TGTGCCAGCAGTAGACAGACCATGAACACTGAAGCTTTCTTT	CASSRQTMNTEAFF
TRBD1	13	TRBV7-6	NA	TRBJ2-7	TGTGCCAGCAGCGCAAGGGACAGGGTCGAGCAGTACTTC	CASSARDRVEQYF
TRBD1	15	TRBV5-4	NA	TRBJ1-5	TGTGCCAGCAGCGAAGGGACAGGGGTAGGTCAGCCCCAGCATTTT	CASSEGTGVGQPQHF
NA	14	TRBV5-1	NA	TRBJ2-3	TGCGCCAGCAGCTTGGCGGGACGGGGAGGTACGCAGTATTTT	CASSLAGRGGTQYF
NA	13	TRBV7-9	NA	TRBJ2-7	TGTGCCAGCAGCTTGGGGAACTCCTACGAGCAGTACTTC	CASSLGNSYEQYF
NA	13	TRBV5-1	NA	TRBJ2-1	TGCGCCAGCAGCACGTCCAGGGTGGATGAGCAGTTCTTC	CASSTSRVDEQFF
TRBD1	15	TRBV5-6	NA	TRBJ1-2	TGTGCCAGCAGCCTGACAGGGTATGGCTTCTATGGCTACACCTTC	CASSLTGYGFYGYTF
NA	11	TRBV28	NA	TRBJ2-7	TGTGCCAGCAGTTTGTGGGACGAGCAGTACTTC	CASSLWDEQYF
NA	16	TRBV27	NA	TRBJ2-1	TGTGCCAGCAGTTTATCAGCGGAGGGGCGCCGGAATGAGCAGTTCTTC	CASSLSAEGRRNEQFF
NA	14	TRBV28	NA	TRBJ1-2	TGTGCCAGCACTCGACTGGGGAGTTCCTATGGCTACACCTTC	CASTRLGSSYGYTF
NA	14	TRBV19	NA	TRBJ2-7	TGTGCCAGTAGTATAGCACGCCTGCGGGACGAGCAGTACTTC	CASSIARLRDEQYF
TRBD1	13	TRBV28	NA	TRBJ1-2	TGTGCCAGCAGTCAGGACAGGCTCTATGGCTACACCTTC	CASSQDRLYGYTF
NA	12	TRBV28	NA	TRBJ1-2	TGTGCCAGCAGTGCCTTACCCGGTGGCTACACCTTC	CASSALPGGYTF
NA	17	TRBV18	NA	TRBJ2-5	TGTGCCAGCTCACCATTGGTGACACCTCGGGTGTGGGAGACCCAGTACTTC	CASSPLVTPRVWETQYF
NA	14	TRBV5-1	NA	TRBJ2-1	TGCGCCAGCAGAACGAGTAGCGCCTACAATGAGCAGTTCTTC	CASRTSSAYNEQFF
TRBD1	18	TRBV7-3	NA	TRBJ1-4	TGTGCCAGCAGCTTAAGATGGGACAGGGGCGGGTTGAATAAAAAACTGTTTTTT	CASSLRWDRGGLNKKLFF
NA	15	TRBV7-9	NA	TRBJ2-7	TGTGCCAGCAGCTTAGGGCAACCACCCAACTACGAGCAGTACTTC	CASSLGQPPNYEQYF
NA	15	TRBV15	NA	TRBJ2-7	TGTGCCACCAGCAGAGATTTATCAAACTCCTACGAGCAGTACTTC	CATSRDLSNSYEQYF
TRBD2	15	TRBV19	NA	TRBJ2-5	TGTGCCAGTAGTACGGGACTAGCGGGAGGAGAGACCCAGTACTTC	CASSTGLAGGETQYF
TRBD1	14	TRBV27	NA	TRBJ2-7	TGTGCCAGCAGCTTCGGGACAGGGACCTACGAGCAGTACTTC	CASSFGTGTYEQYF
NA	14	TRBV4-1	NA	TRBJ2-7	TGCGCCAGCAGCCAATTGCCGAACTCCTACGAGCAGTACTTC	CASSQLPNSYEQYF
NA	14	TRBV6-6	NA	TRBJ2-7	TGTGCCAGCAGTTACTCGGAGGTCCTAGATGAGCAGTACTTC	CASSYSEVLDEQYF
NA	14	TRBV2	NA	TRBJ1-4	TGTGCCAGCACCACGGGCAGAGTTAATGAAAAACTGTTTTTT	CASTTGRVNEKLFF
NA	15	TRBV9	NA	TRBJ2-1	TGTGCCAGCAGCGGGGCCCCCTTGGCGAGCAATGAGCAGCTCTTC	CASSGAPLASNEQLF
NA	13	TRBV5-1	NA	TRBJ1-1	TGCGCCAGCGGCGGTGATGGGGTAACTGAAGCTTTCTTT	CASGGDGVTEAFF
NA	16	TRBV5-1	NA	TRBJ1-6	TGCGCCAGCAGCTTGGTGTCAGCAGCTCAAAATTCACCCCTCCACTTT	CASSLVSAAQNSPLHF
NA	17	TRBV13	NA	TRBJ2-3	TGTGCCAGCAGCTTAGATCCTCGGGGGGCCTCCACAGATACGCAGTATTTT	CASSLDPRGASTDTQYF
NA	12	TRBV6-5	NA	TRBJ1-2	TGTGCCAGCAGGACAGCGCCTTATGGCTACACCTTC	CASRTAPYGYTF
NA	15	TRBV5-4	NA	TRBJ1-4	TGTGCCAGCAGCGGGGAAGGGAGTTTTAATGAAAAACTGTTTTTT	CASSGEGSFNEKLFF
TRBD1	15	TRBV7-7	NA	TRBJ2-1	TGTGCTAGCAGCTCGGGGACAGGGGGCCACAATGAGCAGTTCTTC	CASSSGTGGHNEQFF
TRBD2	17	TRBV15	NA	TRBJ2-3	TGTGCCACCAGCAGAGATCGCAGTACAGCGGGAGGAGGTACGCAGTATTTT	CATSRDRSTAGGGTQYF
NA	12	TRBV28	once	TRBJ2-1	TGTGCCAGCAGTTTATTCGCGGATGAGCAGTTCTTC	CASSLFADEQFF
NA	15	TRBV5-1	NA	TRBJ2-3	TGCGCCAGCAGCTTGGTTGGGGGAAGCACAGATACGCAGTATTTT	CASSLVGGSTDTQYF
NA	13	TRBV7-7	NA	TRBJ2-1	TGTGCTAGCAGCTTAACAGGGACCAATGAGCAGTTCTTC	CASSLTGTNEQFF
NA	13	TRBV7-9	NA	TRBJ1-2	TGTGCCAGCAGCTTCGCAGGGGCTTATGGCTACACCTTC	CASSFAGAYGYTF
NA	11	TRBV6-6	NA	TRBJ2-1	TGTGCCAGCAGTACCAGTGATGAGCAGTTCTTC	CASSTSDEQFF
NA	14	TRBV19	once	TRBJ1-4	TGTGCCAGTAGGACGGGTCTAACCGGGGAAAAACTGTTTTTT	CASRTGLTGEKLFF
NA	16	TRBV9	NA	TRBJ1-3	TGTGCCAGCAGCGTAGCTAACGGAGCGACTGGAAACACCATATATTTT	CASSVANGATGNTIYF
TRBD1	15	TRBV4-1	NA	TRBJ2-7	TGCGCCAGCAGCCAACCCGGGACAGGGACCTCCGAGCAGTACTTC	CASSQPGTGTSEQYF
TRBD1	16	TRBV6-1	NA	TRBJ1-2	TGTGCCAGCAGTGAATGGGGACAGGACCAATACTATGGCTACACCTTC	CASSEWGQDQYYGYTF
TRBD2	15	TRBV4-1	NA	TRBJ2-1	TGCGCCAGCAGCCAAGGACTAGCGGGACAGATTGAGCAGTTCTTC	CASSQGLAGQIEQFF
NA	16	TRBV21-1	NA	TRBJ1-5	TGTGCCAGCTTGGGAGGGGGGGCGAATAGCAATCAGCCCCAGCATTTT	CASLGGGANSNQPQHF
TRBD1	16	TRBV18	NA	TRBJ2-7	TGTGCCAGCTCACCTTCGAGGGACAGCCGATCCTACGAGCAGTACTTC	CASSPSRDSRSYEQYF
TRBD1	16	TRBV28	NA	TRBJ2-3	TGTGCCAGCAGTGGAACAGGGGCGCCGGGCACAGATACGCAGTATTTT	CASSGTGAPGTDTQYF